The 32 T cell receptor beta chains below come from one sample, sequenced in a study of CD8+CD57+ T cells in acquired aplastic anemia. An expansion of CD8+CD57+ cells by flow cytometry had been shown in patients chosen for sequencing. Researchers used genomic DNA as the template to profile TCR beta VDJ and CDR3. TCRdb processed the reads anew with MiXCR; each CDR3 protein has one entry. Of over 150,000 distinct CDR3 sequences in the sample, 65% to 75% were seen once. The material sequenced was sorted CD4+, CD8+, or CD8+CD57+ T cells (not recorded which) from PBMCs. These receptor sequences come from a human donor with aplastic anemia.

J is TRBJ2-7 and V is TRBV7-9; 9 bases match TRBD1. This CDR3 has 16 amino acids. V was pared by 4 bases and J by 2 bases, with 9 bases of the junction left unmatched. The germline CDR1 and CDR2 sequences are SEHNR and FQNEAQ (reference sequence). CDR3 protein: CASSSLGTGLTYEQYF. CDR3 DNA sequence: TGTGCCAGCAGCTCCCTTGGGACAGGGCTCACCTACGAGCAGTACTTC.

The chain links TRBV24-1 to TRBJ1-3, with a possible D match to TRBD1 (5 bases). The CDR3 runs 18 residues. In germline, CDR1 is KGHDR, CDR2 SFDVKD. Trimming pared 2 bases from V and 0 bases from J, leaving 16 bases between. The CDR3 region is CATSDCRGQSSSGNTIYF. CDR3 in DNA: TGTGCCACCAGTGATTGTCGCGGACAATCCAGCTCTGGAAACACCATATATTTT.

This chain connects TRBV7-9 to TRBJ2-4, with 8 bases matching TRBD1. The CDR3 runs 13 residues. Germline V gives CDR1 SEHNR, CDR2 FQNEAQ (reference sequence). V shed 4 bases, J shed 13 bases, and the junction held 9 bases outside the gene matches. The CDR3 DNA is TGTGCCAGCAGCTCCGACAGGGGTACGAAGCAGTACTTC. Amino acid sequence: CASSSDRGTKQYF.

This chain uses TRBV2 with TRBJ2-3; the match to TRBD2 covers 11 bases. This CDR3 comprises 15 residues. Unmatched junction bases numbered 3, after V lost 3 bases and J lost 4 bases. CDR1 is SNHLY and CDR2 is FYNNEI in the germline V gene. In nucleotides, the CDR3 is TGTGCCAGCAGTGACGTAGCGGGAGGGGCAGATACGCAGTATTTT. It is translated as CASSDVAGGADTQYF.

The chain has TRBV19 and TRBJ2-3; TRBD2 matches 8 bases. This CDR3 spans 13 amino acids. CDR1 and CDR2 (germline): LNHDA, SQIVND (reference sequence). V dropped 6 bases and J dropped 4; count of bases not matched to a gene: 3. CDR3 DNA: TGTGCCAGTAGCGGACTAGCCCCAGATACGCAGTATTTT. Translated: CASSGLAPDTQYF.

This sequence joins TRBV20-1 and TRBJ1-2; D is uncertain. Trimming shortened V by 4 bases and J by 3 bases, and 12 bases separated the two germline ends. CDR1 and CDR2 from the germline V gene are DFQATT and SNEGSKA (reference sequence). CDR3 size: 13 residues. The CDR3 region is CSAKDGRDYGYTF. The CDR3 DNA reads as TGCAGTGCTAAGGACGGCCGGGACTATGGCTACACCTTC.

This clonotype was picked up a small number of times. CDR3 nucleotides: TGTGCCATCAGTGCGAGGGACGGCTACGAGCAGTACTTC. It codes for CAISARDGYEQYF. The chain uses TRBV10-3 and TRBJ2-7, with D perhaps being TRBD1 or TRBD2 (5 bases each). The V end was cut by 4 bases, the J end by 3 bases, with 10 bases between. This CDR3 is 13 amino acids long. The V gene's germline CDR1 is ENHRY and CDR2 SYGVKD.

The gene calls are TRBV7-9 and TRBJ1-3; unclear D gene. The length of the CDR3 is 13 residues. V was cut by 5 bases and J by 0 bases, with 5 bases left in between. Germline CDR1 is SEHNR and CDR2 is FQNEAQ (reference sequence). The DNA for the CDR3 is TGTGCCAGCAGCCCAGGCTCTGGAAACACCATATATTTT. Its translation: CASSPGSGNTIYF.

The chain links TRBV25-1 to TRBJ2-6, with D hard to call. With 8 bases removed from V and 0 bases from J, the gap between germline ends came to 5 bases. The CDR3 totals 13 residues. Germline V gene lookup returns CDR1 MGHDK and CDR2 SYGVNS. CDR3 protein: CASDSSGANVLTF. The CDR3 region has the DNA TGTGCCAGCGACTCCTCTGGGGCCAACGTCCTGACTTTC.

The J gene is TRBJ2-1, the V gene TRBV12-3 or TRBV12-4; 7 nucleotides align to TRBD2. V dropped 3 bases and J dropped 1; count of bases not matched to a gene: 6. The CDR3 contains 16 residues. In nucleotides, the CDR3 is TGTGCCAGCAGTTTTATCGGGGGGTCATCCTACAATGAGCAGTTCTTC. Protein: CASSFIGGSSYNEQFF.

The V gene is TRBV7-9, the J gene TRBJ2-7; D may be TRBD1 (5 bases). V lost 2 bases, J lost 4 bases, and 9 bases lay in between. CDR1 is SEHNR, CDR2 FQNEAQ, per germline (reference sequence). The CDR3 spans 13 residues. CDR3 nucleotide sequence: TGTGCCAGCAGCTTAAGGGGTAGATACGAGCAGTACTTC. Amino acid sequence: CASSLRGRYEQYF. Using reference TRBV7-9 and TRBJ2-7 for the parts outside the CDR3, the full variable domain is DTGVSQNPRHKITKRGQNVTFRCDPISEHNRLYWYRQTLGQGPEFLTYFQNEAQLEKSRLLSDRFSAERPKGSFSTLEIQRTEQGDSAMYLCASSLRGRYEQYFGPGTRLTVT.

The chain carries TRBV7-9 and TRBJ2-7, with 11 positions matching TRBD2. V was clipped by 5 bases and J by 0 bases; unmatched bases: 3. This CDR3 is built from 15 residues. Germline V gene data show CDR1 as SEHNR and CDR2 as FQNEAQ (reference sequence). The CDR3 sequence is CASSQLAGDSYEQYF. The CDR3, as DNA: TGTGCCAGCAGCCAACTAGCGGGGGACTCCTACGAGCAGTACTTC. The variable domain in full, completed from reference TRBV7-9 and TRBJ2-7, reads DTGVSQNPRHKITKRGQNVTFRCDPISEHNRLYWYRQTLGQGPEFLTYFQNEAQLEKSRLLSDRFSAERPKGSFSTLEIQRTEQGDSAMYLCASSQLAGDSYEQYFGPGTRLTVT.

The rearrangement uses TRBV25-1 and TRBJ2-7, with a weak D call TRBD1 (6 bases). With 6 bases removed from V and 4 bases from J, the gap between germline ends came to 7 bases. CDR1 MGHDK and CDR2 SYGVNS come from the germline V gene. The length of the CDR3 is 11 residues. Written as DNA, the CDR3 is TGTGCCAGCAGGGACAGATACGAGCAGTACTTC. Amino acid sequence: CASRDRYEQYF.

J is TRBJ2-7 and V is TRBV12-3 or TRBV12-4; perhaps TRBD2 as D (6 bases). The CDR3 is 12 amino acids. Between the trimmed V and J ends, which lost 6 bases and 3 bases, there was a span of 9 bases. CDR3 amino acids: CASRRGLYEQYF. CDR3 nucleotides: TGTGCCAGCAGACGGGGACTCTACGAGCAGTACTTC.

This chain joins TRBV15 and TRBJ1-1; maybe TRBD1 (5 bases). The V end lost 0 bases, the J end lost 3 bases, and 14 bases lay between the germline ends. The germline gives CDR1 LNHNV, CDR2 YYDKDF (reference sequence). This CDR3 is 16 amino acids long. CDR3 bases: TGTGCCACCAGCAGAGAGGGGCGGGGTGGGGACACTGAAGCTTTCTTT. Translating it yields CATSREGRGGDTEAFF.

This clonotype was seen a few times. The chain recombines TRBV7-9 with TRBJ2-7; D gene ambiguous. CDR3 length equals 14 residues. V dropped 3 bases and J dropped 1 base, with 10 bases sitting between them. The V gene's germline CDR1 is SEHNR and CDR2 FQNEAQ (reference sequence). CDR3 residues: CASSLSGVSYEQYF. In DNA, the CDR3 is TGTGCCAGCAGCTTGTCTGGGGTTTCCTACGAGCAGTACTTC.

The rearrangement joins TRBV7-9 to TRBJ2-5; 10 nucleotides align to TRBD2. CDR3 length: 16 residues. The V gene's germline CDR1 is SEHNR and CDR2 FQNEAQ (reference sequence). V lost 3 bases, J lost 1 base, and 5 bases stayed unmatched. The CDR3 DNA sequence: TGTGCCAGCAGCTTTCGGACTAGCGGTAGCCAAGAGACCCAGTACTTC. As protein: CASSFRTSGSQETQYF.

The chain uses TRBV2 and TRBJ2-5, with D perhaps being TRBD1 or TRBD2 (5 bases each). CDR3 length: 15 amino acids. Germline CDR1 SNHLY, CDR2 FYNNEI. Trimming left V 8 bases short and J 5 bases short, with 21 bases between. The CDR3 sequence: CASSGLGRVEETQYF. The CDR3 coding sequence is TGTGCCAGCTCTGGGCTGGGACGGGTGGAGGAGACCCAGTACTTC.

With respect to this clonotype: Compared with germline, one end of the junction differs, possibly owing to a read error. The chain recombines TRBV7-9 with TRBJ1-2, with TRBD1 matching 7 bases. Germline assignment: CDR1 SEHNR and CDR2 FQNEAQ (reference sequence). This CDR3 spans 14 amino acids. The CDR3 region has the DNA TGTGCCAGCAGCCTGGGGACAGCAAACTCTGGCTACACCTTC. Translated, it gives CASSLGTANSGYTF.

CDR3 sequence: CASSKTGVSTEAFF. CDR3 coding DNA: TGTGCCAGTAGTAAGACAGGGGTGAGCACTGAAGCTTTCTTT. The chain carries TRBV19 and TRBJ1-1; 8 bases align to TRBD1. V lost 4 bases to trimming and J lost 4 bases; unmatched junction nucleotides: 5. Per germline, CDR1 LNHDA and CDR2 SQIVND (reference sequence). The CDR3 is 14 residues long.

This sequence joins TRBV9 and TRBJ2-1, with TRBD2 matching over 13 bases. The ends lost 4 bases at V and 6 bases at J; junction bases unmatched: 4. Germline V gives CDR1 SGDLS, CDR2 YYNGEE. The CDR3 is made up of 15 amino acids. In DNA form, the CDR3 reads TGTGCCAGCAGCTTACTAGCGGGGGGGCGCAATGAGCAGTTCTTC. As protein: CASSLLAGGRNEQFF. Filled out from reference TRBV9 and TRBJ2-1, the complete variable domain reads DSGVTQTPKHLITATGQRVTLRCSPRSGDLSVYWYQQSLDQGLQFLIQYYNGEERAKGNILERFSAQQFPDLHSELNLSSLELGDSALYFCASSLLAGGRNEQFFGPGTRLTVL.

Written as DNA, the CDR3 is TGTGCCAGCAGTGAAATTATGGGTACCGGCTACACCTTC. Its protein is CASSEIMGTGYTF. The V call is TRBV2, the J call TRBJ1-2; D unclear. The CDR3 is made up of 13 amino acids. Per germline, CDR1 SNHLY and CDR2 FYNNEI. V lost 2 bases and J 8 bases, leaving 12 bases between the germline ends.

This clonotype was observed a handful of times. The chain has TRBV10-3 and TRBJ2-7, with 9 bases fitting TRBD1. CDR3 length equals 17 residues. V dropped 6 bases and J dropped 0; count of bases not matched to a gene: 12. Germline V CDR1 and CDR2: ENHRY, SYGVKD. The CDR3: CAIRAKEQGASSYEQYF. The CDR3 DNA is TGTGCCATCAGGGCTAAGGAACAGGGGGCGAGCTCCTACGAGCAGTACTTC.

The rearrangement links TRBV15 to TRBJ2-5; 8 bases map to TRBD1. The CDR3 runs to 14 residues. Germline CDR1 reads LNHNV; CDR2 reads YYDKDF (reference sequence). The ends lost 5 bases at V and 5 bases at J; junction bases unmatched: 7. This CDR3 is CATSRGQGRETQYF. The CDR3 region has the DNA TGTGCCACCAGCCGCGGACAGGGACGGGAGACCCAGTACTTC. Full variable domain (missing parts from reference TRBV15 and TRBJ2-5): DAMVIQNPRYQVTQFGKPVTLSCSQTLNHNVMYWYQQKSSQAPKLLFHYYDKDFNNEADTPDNFQSRRPNTSFCFLDIRSPGLGDTAMYLCATSRGQGRETQYFGPGTRLLVL.

This clonotype was found once. The chain uses TRBV25-1 and TRBJ2-1, with TRBD2 as a possible D gene (6 bases). The CDR3 contains 13 residues. In germline, CDR1 is MGHDK, CDR2 SYGVNS. Trimming left V 8 bases short and J 5 bases short, with 13 bases between. CDR3 DNA sequence: TGTGCCAGCGCTTGGAGGGCCGACAATGAGCAGTTCTTC. It encodes CASAWRADNEQFF.

CDR3 loop: CASRLAIHSSYEQYF. CDR3 coding DNA: TGTGCCAGCCGACTAGCGATTCACAGCTCCTACGAGCAGTACTTC. The chain couples TRBV19 to TRBJ2-7; 8 positions agree with TRBD2. With 9 bases clipped from V and 0 bases from J, the junction kept 10 bases outside the gene matches. This CDR3 has 15 amino acids. From germline, CDR1 is LNHDA and CDR2 SQIVND (reference sequence).

The V and J genes are TRBV25-1 and TRBJ1-3; D call uncertain. Looked up from germline, CDR1 is MGHDK and CDR2 is SYGVNS. The CDR3 is 13 residues long. The V end lost 8 bases, the J end lost 0 bases, and 8 bases lay between the germline ends. The CDR3 loop reads CASGQNSGNTIYF. The CDR3 bases are TGTGCCAGCGGCCAGAACTCTGGAAACACCATATATTTT.

The V gene is TRBV10-3, the J gene TRBJ1-2; 8 bases agree with TRBD1. Trimming took 8 bases from V and 2 from J; bases not matched to a gene: 7. Germline values: CDR1 ENHRY, CDR2 SYGVKD. There are 14 residues in the CDR3. The chain's CDR3 is CAIHTGTGNYGYTF. The CDR3 coding sequence is TGTGCCATCCATACCGGGACAGGAAACTATGGCTACACCTTC.

The chain joins TRBV5-6 to TRBJ1-1; 7 positions agree with TRBD1. CDR1 is SGHDT, CDR2 YYEEEE, per germline. The CDR3 totals 13 residues. Trimming took 0 bases from V and 6 from J; bases not matched to a gene: 2. DNA of the CDR3: TGTGCCAGCAGCTTGGGGGGACAGCCTGAAGCTTTCTTT. Amino acid sequence: CASSLGGQPEAFF.

This rearrangement joins TRBV5-1 to TRBJ2-7; a possible D gene is TRBD2 (6 bases). This CDR3 spans 15 amino acids. Germline CDR1 is SGHRS and CDR2 is YFSETQ. The V gene lost 3 bases and the J gene lost 2 bases, with 15 bases spanning the gap. The CDR3 region is CASSWARDSTYEQYF. The CDR3 DNA reads TGCGCCAGCAGCTGGGCCCGGGACTCTACCTACGAGCAGTACTTC.

The count of this clonotype is one. This chain connects TRBV24-1 to TRBJ2-7; TRBD1 is a possible D gene (6 bases). Germline lookup yields CDR1 KGHDR and CDR2 SFDVKD. The CDR3 spans 15 residues. The V and J ends lost 0 bases and 5 bases respectively, with 13 bases between them. CDR3 sequence (DNA): TGTGCCACCAGTGATTTGCAAGGGGGAAAGCACGAGCAGTACTTC. It is translated as CATSDLQGGKHEQYF.

The rearrangement joins TRBV19 to TRBJ1-2; maybe TRBD1 (5 bases). CDR1 is LNHDA, CDR2 SQIVND, per germline (reference sequence). The CDR3 consists of 14 residues. Trimming shortened V by 0 bases and J by 4 bases, and 9 bases separated the two germline ends. CDR3 sequence (DNA): TGTGCCAGTAGTATAGAACTGGGGCTCTATGGCTACACCTTC. Translation: CASSIELGLYGYTF.